Each of the 3 T cell receptor beta chains below was sequenced from the same sample in a study of T-cell reconstitution after alpha-beta-depleted transplantation in children (dated by TCRdb to between 2015 and 2016). Libraries were built with PCR. Sequencing used an Illumina HiSeq 2500. TCR library preparation used molecular barcoding, with unique molecular identifiers applied to normalize quantification of the TCRbeta repertoire. The public reads were quality trimmed at Q25 with fastp and then assembled into clones with MiXCR by TCRdb, keeping productive beta chains. Here each entry gathers all rows of one CDR3 protein and keeps the most common genes and DNA. This sample holds about 610,000 distinct CDR3 sequences; approximately 10% were observed only once. Of the sample, roughly 3.9% falls within the top ten clones. The sample in question was PBMCs from the stem cell graft donor, obtained from the stem cell graft. The receptor set was obtained from a human donor who donated a stem cell graft to a child with acute myeloid leukemia.

The chain couples TRBV28 to TRBJ2-6, with D unclear. Germline CDR1 reads MDHEN; CDR2 reads SYDVKM. Trimming stripped 10 bases from V and 0 bases from J, with 13 bases between. The length of the CDR3 is 15 residues. In DNA form, the CDR3 reads TGTGCCACCCACAGACCGCGCTCTGGGGCCAACGTCCTGACTTTC. Translated, it gives CATHRPRSGANVLTF.

There are many counts of this clonotype. The J gene is TRBJ2-5, the V gene TRBV5-1, with 9 bases aligning to TRBD2. V lost 1 base, J lost 4 bases, and 14 bases stayed unmatched. From germline, CDR1 is SGHRS and CDR2 YFSETQ. This CDR3 has 18 amino acids. DNA for the CDR3: TGCGCCAGCAGCTTGATGGCTAGCGGGACCCGCCCGCTAGAGACCCAGTACTTC. It translates to CASSLMASGTRPLETQYF.

The chain uses TRBV21-1 and TRBJ2-5; TRBD1, the table's D call, was not compared with the DNA. TRBV21-1 is designated a pseudogene. The length of the CDR3 is 14 residues. CDR3 region: CASSKSKDRDPQYF. The DNA for the CDR3 is TGTGCCAGCAGCAAATCAAAGGATCGGGACCCCCAGTACTTC.